These 19 T cell receptor beta chains were all obtained from the same sample, sequenced in a study of T-cell reconstitution after alpha-beta-depleted transplantation in children. For TCRbeta, the library was prepared with unique molecular identifiers. Via MiXCR, TCRdb re-called the PCR reads, giving one row per CDR3 protein. The sample contains over 150,000 distinct CDR3 sequences, more than 6.5% of which appear only once. The sequences come from PBMCs from the stem cell graft donor, collected from the stem cell graft. The origin of the receptors is a human donor who donated a stem cell graft to a child with Wiskott-Aldrich syndrome.

This clonotype was observed many times. The V call is TRBV15, the J call TRBJ2-3; 7 bases map to TRBD1. Germline V gives CDR1 LNHNV, CDR2 YYDKDF (reference sequence). The CDR3 consists of 15 residues. J was trimmed by 6 bases and V by 5 bases; bases with no gene match: 11. The chain's CDR3 is CATSYQTGMADTQYF. The CDR3 DNA is TGTGCCACCAGCTACCAGACAGGGATGGCTGATACGCAGTATTTT. Complete variable domain (other parts from reference TRBV15 and TRBJ2-3): DAMVIQNPRYQVTQFGKPVTLSCSQTLNHNVMYWYQQKSSQAPKLLFHYYDKDFNNEADTPDNFQSRRPNTSFCFLDIRSPGLGDTAMYLCATSYQTGMADTQYFGPGTRLTVL.

This clonotype was seen at least ten times. The rearrangement joins TRBV7-2 to TRBJ1-1; D unresolved. Deletions cut 5 bases from V and 8 bases from J, with 9 bases between. Germline V CDR1 and CDR2: SGHTA, FQGNSA. CDR3 length equals 11 residues. CDR3: CASSQNSEAFF. DNA of the CDR3: TGTGCCAGCAGCCAAAATTCGGAAGCTTTCTTT.

This clonotype was seen ten or more times. The rearrangement uses TRBV5-1 and TRBJ2-5, with TRBD2 matching over 7 bases. The germline gives CDR1 SGHRS, CDR2 YFSETQ. With 4 bases clipped from V and 4 bases from J, the junction kept 4 bases outside the gene matches. CDR3 size: 13 residues. This CDR3 is CASSPLAGETQYF. Written as DNA, the CDR3 is TGCGCCAGCAGCCCCTTAGCGGGAGAGACCCAGTACTTC.

This clonotype was found many times. The genes are TRBV11-2 and TRBJ2-4, with 7 bases lining up with TRBD2. The CDR3 spans 13 residues. CDR1 and CDR2 from the germline V gene are SGHAT and FQNNGV. The J segment lost 6 bases and the V segment lost 1 base, leaving 0 bases of the junction unmatched. The CDR3: CASSLGEGNIQYF. Here the CDR3 DNA reads TGTGCCAGCAGCTTAGGGGAGGGAAACATTCAGTACTTC.

The chain couples TRBV18 to TRBJ2-1, with 7 bases aligning to TRBD2. The germline gives CDR1 KGHSH, CDR2 LQKENI. The CDR3 sequence is 12 residues long. V gave up 3 bases and J gave up 9 bases; unmatched junction bases: 2. CDR3 loop: CASSPGGSEQFF. The CDR3 DNA reads TGTGCCAGCTCACCGGGGGGGTCTGAGCAGTTCTTC.

In this sample, this clonotype turned up many times. The chain joins TRBV15 to TRBJ1-2; no definite D call. The CDR3 loop spans 17 amino acids. Trimming took 2 bases from V and 8 from J, leaving 24 bases between them. Germline V gives CDR1 LNHNV, CDR2 YYDKDF (reference sequence). CDR3 DNA: TGTGCCACCAGCAGATCGAAAAACGCGGGAGCCAACGGGGGCTACACCTTC. Its protein product is CATSRSKNAGANGGYTF.

This clonotype has at least ten counts. V gene TRBV5-1 combines with J gene TRBJ2-5; TRBD2 agrees at 9 bases. CDR3 length: 16 amino acids. V lost 4 bases and J lost 5; bases outside the gene matches: 12. Germline CDR1 reads SGHRS; CDR2 reads YFSETQ. This CDR3 reads CASSPLSSGNRETQYF. CDR3 DNA sequence: TGCGCCAGCAGCCCGCTCTCTAGCGGGAACCGGGAGACCCAGTACTTC.

At least ten counts were recorded for this clonotype. The V and J genes are TRBV6-1 and TRBJ2-6; either TRBD1 or TRBD2 may fit D (5 bases each). CDR3 length: 15 residues. Deletions cut 8 bases from V and 0 bases from J, with 11 bases between. Germline-derived CDR1 and CDR2 are MNHNS and SASEGT. In nucleotides, the CDR3 is TGTGCCAGCTGGGACCGTTCCTCTGGGGCCAACGTCCTGACTTTC. Residues: CASWDRSSGANVLTF.

Many counts were recorded for this clonotype. This chain joins TRBV20-1 and TRBJ1-4; D is unclear. The length of the CDR3 is 13 residues. Germline CDR1 reads DFQATT; CDR2 reads SNEGSKA (reference sequence). Trimming cost V 0 bases and J 10 bases, with 12 bases left between them. The CDR3 is CSARDRRPIKLFF. In DNA form, the CDR3 reads TGCAGTGCTAGAGATAGGCGGCCGATAAAACTGTTTTTT.

The V gene is TRBV7-2, the J gene TRBJ1-5; unclear D gene. Trimming removed 4 bases at V and 0 bases at J, with 10 bases between. Germline values: CDR1 SGHTA, CDR2 FQGNSA. This CDR3 is built from 15 residues. CDR3 sequence (DNA): TGTGCCAGCAGCTCTACGACGGTTAGCAATCAGCCCCAGCATTTT. This encodes CASSSTTVSNQPQHF.

This clonotype was counted at least ten times. This chain links TRBV20-1 with TRBJ2-1; 8 bases are shared with TRBD1. The ends lost 6 bases at V and 4 bases at J; junction bases unmatched: 11. The CDR3 runs to 15 residues. Germline V gives CDR1 DFQATT, CDR2 SNEGSKA (reference sequence). As DNA, the CDR3 is TGCAGTGCCCAGGCGATACAGGGGGGATACAATGAGCAGTTCTTC. Translated, it gives CSAQAIQGGYNEQFF.

The J gene is TRBJ2-1, the V gene TRBV12-3 or TRBV12-4; D is unclear. The CDR3 consists of 18 residues. DNA for the CDR3: TGTACCTGCAGTTTATATGGCCAGGTTCATTCGGTCGTGGATGAGCAGTTCTTC. It specifies CTCSLYGQVHSVVDEQFF.

This clonotype was recorded a few times. V usage is TRBV4-2 and J usage is TRBJ1-4, with a possible D match to TRBD1 (5 bases). This CDR3 has 15 amino acids. Per the germline V gene, CDR1 is LGHNA and CDR2 is YNFKEQ. The germline V and J ends were trimmed by 4 bases and 6 bases, with 15 bases remaining between them. For the CDR3, the DNA is TGTGCCAGCAGCCCGACCGGGGCGGAGGATGAAAAACTGTTTTTT. This gives the protein CASSPTGAEDEKLFF.

This clonotype was counted ten times or more. The V call is TRBV28, the J call TRBJ1-2; perhaps TRBD1 as D (6 bases). V was trimmed by 5 bases and J by 3 bases, leaving 13 bases between them. CDR1 and CDR2 (germline): MDHEN, SYDVKM. The CDR3 totals 14 residues. CDR3 nucleotide sequence: TGTGCCAGCAGTCCTTCGGACAGATACTATGGCTACACCTTC. Protein product: CASSPSDRYYGYTF.

This clonotype has a count of ten or more. The V and J genes are TRBV2 and TRBJ2-1, with 11 bases matching TRBD2. Germline V gene data show CDR1 as SNHLY and CDR2 as FYNNEI. V trimming: 6 bases; J trimming: 0 bases; junction bases outside the gene matches: 4. The CDR3 is made up of 16 amino acids. CDR3 protein: CASSHGTSGSYNEQFF. CDR3 in DNA: TGTGCCAGCAGCCATGGGACTAGCGGCTCCTACAATGAGCAGTTCTTC.

This clonotype was seen many times. This rearrangement joins TRBV7-9 to TRBJ2-5, with no clear D. Germline-derived CDR1 and CDR2 are SEHNR and FQNEAQ (reference sequence). The CDR3 has 9 amino acids. With 9 bases removed from V and 2 bases from J, the gap between germline ends came to 1 base. The CDR3 nucleotides are TGTGCCAGTCAAGAGACCCAGTACTTC. Residues: CASQETQYF.

This clonotype was counted only a few times. V gene TRBV3-1 combines with J gene TRBJ2-1, with D unclear. Trimming took off 1 base at V and 0 bases at J, with 7 bases between the two ends. This CDR3 has 15 amino acids. Germline-derived CDR1 and CDR2 are LGHDT and YNNKEL (reference sequence). The CDR3 spells CASSQAGRSYNEQFF. CDR3 bases: TGTGCCAGCAGCCAAGCGGGCCGCTCCTACAATGAGCAGTTCTTC.

This chain links TRBV11-2 with TRBJ1-1; weak D call: TRBD1 (5 bases). The CDR3 contains 12 residues. V shed 5 bases and J shed 7 bases, with 11 bases lying between them. Germline loops: CDR1 SGHAT, CDR2 FQNNGV. DNA of the CDR3: TGTGCCAGCAGCCGCGACAGATTTGAAGCTTTCTTT. Amino acid sequence: CASSRDRFEAFF.

The CDR3 bases are TGTGCCAGCAGTCCCTCGGAGGGAGGGCTAGGCTACGAGCAGTACTTC. Translation: CASSPSEGGLGYEQYF. This chain uses TRBV27 with TRBJ2-7, with 7 bases fitting TRBD2. J lost 3 bases, V lost 5 bases, and 13 bases had no gene match. CDR1 is MNHEY, CDR2 SMNVEV, per germline (reference sequence). The CDR3 totals 16 residues.